This T cell receptor (beta chain) was documented in a study of early T cells in non-severe SARS-CoV-2 infection. General study points: VDJdb matching favored anti-spike CD8 responses, missing private and CD4 specificities.

This CDR3 has 18 amino acids. Germline loops: CDR1 MNHEY, CDR2 SVGAGI. The J segment lost 5 bases and the V segment lost 10 bases, leaving 20 bases of the junction unmatched. With respect to this clonotype: Its antigen is undetermined.

Individual cDNA molecules were tagged with unique molecular identifiers, the study reported. TCRdb called the 5' RACE reads again in MiXCR, with one record for every CDR3 protein. The sample includes tens of thousands of distinct CDR3 sequences, more than 10% of them seen just once. The chain is built from TRBV6-5 and TRBJ2-2, with 9 bases matching TRBD1. Source material: whole blood. The clonotype originates from an adult who was a healthcare worker with PCR-confirmed SARS-CoV-2 infection or an uninfected control (not recorded which). CDR3 in amino acids: CATHRGRGLSGETGELFF. The CDR3, as DNA: TGTGCCACACACAGGGGGCGAGGCCTTTCGGGTGAAACCGGGGAGCTGTTTTTT.